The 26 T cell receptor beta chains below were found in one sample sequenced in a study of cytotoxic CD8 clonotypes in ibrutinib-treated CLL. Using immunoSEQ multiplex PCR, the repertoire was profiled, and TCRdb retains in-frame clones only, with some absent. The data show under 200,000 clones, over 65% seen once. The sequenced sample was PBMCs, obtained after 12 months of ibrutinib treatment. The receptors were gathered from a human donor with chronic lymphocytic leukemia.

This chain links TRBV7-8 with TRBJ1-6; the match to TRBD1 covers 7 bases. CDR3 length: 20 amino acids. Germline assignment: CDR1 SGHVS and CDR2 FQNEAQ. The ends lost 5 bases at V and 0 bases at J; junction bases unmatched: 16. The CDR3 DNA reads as TGTGCCAGCAGCACAGAGTCCCGGGACAGATCGCGCTCCTATAATTCACCCCTCCACTTT. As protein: CASSTESRDRSRSYNSPLHF.

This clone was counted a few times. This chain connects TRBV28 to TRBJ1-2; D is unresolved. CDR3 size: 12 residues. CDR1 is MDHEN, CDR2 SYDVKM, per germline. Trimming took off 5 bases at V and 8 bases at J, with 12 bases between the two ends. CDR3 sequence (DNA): TGTGCCAGCAGTCCAAGCAGTTGGGGCTACACCTTC. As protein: CASSPSSWGYTF.

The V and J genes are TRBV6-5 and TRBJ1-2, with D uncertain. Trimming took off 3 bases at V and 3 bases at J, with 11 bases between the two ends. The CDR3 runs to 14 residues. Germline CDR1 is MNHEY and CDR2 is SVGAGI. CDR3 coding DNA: TGTGCCAGCAGTTATTTTTCGGGCCACTATGGCTACACCTTC. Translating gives CASSYFSGHYGYTF.

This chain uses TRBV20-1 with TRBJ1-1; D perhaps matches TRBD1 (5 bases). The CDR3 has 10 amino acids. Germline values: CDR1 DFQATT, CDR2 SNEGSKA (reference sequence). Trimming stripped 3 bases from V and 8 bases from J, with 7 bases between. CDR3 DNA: TGCAGTGCTAGCAGGGTAGAAGCTTTCTTT. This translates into CSASRVEAFF.

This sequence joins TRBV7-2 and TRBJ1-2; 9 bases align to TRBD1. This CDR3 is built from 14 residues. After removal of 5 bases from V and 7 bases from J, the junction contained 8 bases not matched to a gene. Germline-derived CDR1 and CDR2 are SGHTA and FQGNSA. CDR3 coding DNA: TGTGCCAGCAGCAAGATGGACAGGGGAGGTGGCTACACCTTC. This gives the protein CASSKMDRGGGYTF.

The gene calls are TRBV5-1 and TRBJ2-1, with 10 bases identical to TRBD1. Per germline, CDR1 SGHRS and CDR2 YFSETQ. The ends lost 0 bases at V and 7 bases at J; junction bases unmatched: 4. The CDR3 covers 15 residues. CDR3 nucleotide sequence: TGCGCCAGCAGCTTGGTGGGACAGGGGTATAATGAGCAGTTCTTC. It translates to CASSLVGQGYNEQFF.

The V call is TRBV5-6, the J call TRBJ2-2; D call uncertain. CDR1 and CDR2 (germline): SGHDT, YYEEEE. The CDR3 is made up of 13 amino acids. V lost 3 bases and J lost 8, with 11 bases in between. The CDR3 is CASSSPTMGELFF. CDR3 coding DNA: TGTGCCAGCAGCTCCCCAACGATGGGGGAGCTGTTTTTT.

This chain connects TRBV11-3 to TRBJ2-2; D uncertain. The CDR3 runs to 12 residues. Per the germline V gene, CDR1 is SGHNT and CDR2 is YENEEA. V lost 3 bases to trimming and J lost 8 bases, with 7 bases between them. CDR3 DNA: TGTGCCAGCAGCTTCCCTAGTGGGGAGCTGTTTTTT. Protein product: CASSFPSGELFF.

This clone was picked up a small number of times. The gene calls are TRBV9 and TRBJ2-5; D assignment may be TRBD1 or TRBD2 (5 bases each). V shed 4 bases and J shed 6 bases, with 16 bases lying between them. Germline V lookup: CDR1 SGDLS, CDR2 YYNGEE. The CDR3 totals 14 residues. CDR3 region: CASSRTGAEKTQYF. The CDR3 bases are TGTGCCAGCAGCCGTACCGGGGCAGAGAAGACCCAGTACTTC.

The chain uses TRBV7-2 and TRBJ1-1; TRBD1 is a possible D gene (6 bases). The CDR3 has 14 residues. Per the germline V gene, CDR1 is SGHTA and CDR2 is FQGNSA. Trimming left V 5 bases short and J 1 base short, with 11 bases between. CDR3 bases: TGTGCCAGCAGCCAGCAGGGGTGGAACACTGAAGCTTTCTTT. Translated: CASSQQGWNTEAFF.

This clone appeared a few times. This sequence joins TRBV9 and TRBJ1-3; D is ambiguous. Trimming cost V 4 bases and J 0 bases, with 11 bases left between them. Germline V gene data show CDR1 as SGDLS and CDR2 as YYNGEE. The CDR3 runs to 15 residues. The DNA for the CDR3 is TGTGCCAGCAGCCCCCCAGGACTCTCTGGAAACACCATATATTTT. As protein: CASSPPGLSGNTIYF.

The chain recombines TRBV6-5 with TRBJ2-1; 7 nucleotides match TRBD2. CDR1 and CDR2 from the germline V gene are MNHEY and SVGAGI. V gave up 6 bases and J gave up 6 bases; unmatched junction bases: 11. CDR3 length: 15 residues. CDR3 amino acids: CASRLLAVFANEQFF. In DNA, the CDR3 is TGTGCCAGCAGGCTTCTAGCGGTCTTCGCCAATGAGCAGTTCTTC.

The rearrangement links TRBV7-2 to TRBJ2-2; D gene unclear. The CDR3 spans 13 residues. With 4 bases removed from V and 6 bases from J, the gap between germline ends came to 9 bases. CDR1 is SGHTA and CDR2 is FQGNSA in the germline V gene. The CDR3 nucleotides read TGTGCCAGCAGCTCGCAGTTCGCCGGGGAGCTGTTTTTT. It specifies CASSSQFAGELFF.

The CDR3 region is CASAWVGETQYF. The CDR3 DNA follows: TGTGCCAGCGCGTGGGTGGGAGAGACCCAGTACTTC. This chain connects TRBV28 to TRBJ2-5; D ambiguous. The CDR3 is made up of 12 amino acids. Germline CDR1 is MDHEN and CDR2 is SYDVKM. Trimming removed 8 bases from V and 4 bases from J, with 11 bases in between. Variable domain in full (rest from reference TRBV28 and TRBJ2-5): DVKVTQSSRYLVKRTGEKVFLECVQDMDHENMFWYRQDPGLGLRLIYFSYDVKMKEKGDIPEGYSVSREKKERFSLILESASTNQTSMYLCASAWVGETQYFGPGTRLLVL.

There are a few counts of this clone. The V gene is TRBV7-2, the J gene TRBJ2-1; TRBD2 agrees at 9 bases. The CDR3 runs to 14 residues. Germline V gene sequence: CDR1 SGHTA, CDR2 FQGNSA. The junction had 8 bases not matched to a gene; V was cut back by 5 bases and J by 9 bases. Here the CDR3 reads CASSPSAGGPEQFF. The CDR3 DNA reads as TGTGCCAGCAGCCCCTCCGCGGGGGGGCCTGAGCAGTTCTTC.

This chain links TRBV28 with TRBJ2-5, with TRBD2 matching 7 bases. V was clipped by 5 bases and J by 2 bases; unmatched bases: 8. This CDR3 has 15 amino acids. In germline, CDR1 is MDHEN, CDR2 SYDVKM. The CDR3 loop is CASSPPGGLQETQYF. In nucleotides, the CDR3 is TGTGCCAGCAGTCCTCCGGGGGGTCTTCAAGAGACCCAGTACTTC.

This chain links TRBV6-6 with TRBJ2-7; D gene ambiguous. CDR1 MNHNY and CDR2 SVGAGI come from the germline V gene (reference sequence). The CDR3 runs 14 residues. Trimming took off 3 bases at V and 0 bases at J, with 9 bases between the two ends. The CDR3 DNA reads TGTGCCAGCAGTTATTGGAAGAGCTCCTACGAGCAGTACTTC. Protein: CASSYWKSSYEQYF.

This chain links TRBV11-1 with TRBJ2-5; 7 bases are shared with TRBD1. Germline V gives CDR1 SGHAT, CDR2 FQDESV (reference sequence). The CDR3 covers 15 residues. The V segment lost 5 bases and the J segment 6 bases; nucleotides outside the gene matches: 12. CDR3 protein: CASSQGGPSTKTQYF. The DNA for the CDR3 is TGTGCCAGCAGCCAAGGGGGCCCTAGCACGAAGACCCAGTACTTC.

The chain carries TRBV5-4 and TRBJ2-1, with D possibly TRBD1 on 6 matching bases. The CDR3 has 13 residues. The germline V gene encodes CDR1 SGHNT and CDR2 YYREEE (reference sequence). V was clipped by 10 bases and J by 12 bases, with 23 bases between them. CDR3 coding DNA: TGTGCCCTCCGGAGACAGGAAGGGAAACGGCAGTTCTTC. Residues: CALRRQEGKRQFF. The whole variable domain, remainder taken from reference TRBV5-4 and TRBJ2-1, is ETGVTQSPTHLIKTRGQQVTLRCSSQSGHNTVSWYQQALGQGPQFIFQYYREEENGRGNFPPRFSGLQFPNYSSELNVNALELDDSALYLCALRRQEGKRQFFGPGTRLTVL.

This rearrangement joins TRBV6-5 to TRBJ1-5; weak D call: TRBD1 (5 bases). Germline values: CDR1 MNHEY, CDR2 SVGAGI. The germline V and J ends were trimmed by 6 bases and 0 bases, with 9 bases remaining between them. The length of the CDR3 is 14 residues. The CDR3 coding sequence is TGTGCCAGCAGCCGACAGTATAGCAATCAGCCCCAGCATTTT. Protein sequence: CASSRQYSNQPQHF.

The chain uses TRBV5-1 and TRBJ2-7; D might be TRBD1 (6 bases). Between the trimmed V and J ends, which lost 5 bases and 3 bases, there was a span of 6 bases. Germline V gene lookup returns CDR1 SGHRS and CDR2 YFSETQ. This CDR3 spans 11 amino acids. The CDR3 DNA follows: TGCGCCAGCAGAGGGGGCTACGAGCAGTACTTC. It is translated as CASRGGYEQYF. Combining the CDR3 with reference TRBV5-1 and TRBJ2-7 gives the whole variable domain KAGVTQTPRYLIKTRGQQVTLSCSPISGHRSVSWYQQTPGQGLQFLFEYFSETQRNKGNFPGRFSGRQFSNSRSEMNVSTLELGDSALYLCASRGGYEQYFGPGTRLTVT.

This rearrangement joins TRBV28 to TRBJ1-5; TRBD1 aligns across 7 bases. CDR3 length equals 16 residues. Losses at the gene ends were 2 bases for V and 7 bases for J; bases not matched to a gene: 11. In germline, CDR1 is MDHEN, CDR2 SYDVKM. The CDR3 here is CASSLGRRTGEQPQHF. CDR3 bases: TGTGCCAGCAGTTTAGGTCGCCGGACAGGTGAACAGCCCCAGCATTTT.

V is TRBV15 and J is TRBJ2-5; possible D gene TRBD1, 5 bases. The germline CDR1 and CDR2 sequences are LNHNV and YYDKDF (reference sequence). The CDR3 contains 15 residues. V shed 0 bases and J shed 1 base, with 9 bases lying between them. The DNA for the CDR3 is TGTGCCACCAGCAGAGATCCGACAGTCCAAGAGACCCAGTACTTC. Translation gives CATSRDPTVQETQYF.

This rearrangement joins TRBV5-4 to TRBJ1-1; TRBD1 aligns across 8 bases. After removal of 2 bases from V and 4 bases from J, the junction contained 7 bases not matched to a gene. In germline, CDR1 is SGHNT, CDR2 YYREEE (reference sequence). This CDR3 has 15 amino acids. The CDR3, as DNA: TGTGCCAGCAGCTTCCTTGACAGGGGTGGCACTGAAGCTTTCTTT. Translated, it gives CASSFLDRGGTEAFF.

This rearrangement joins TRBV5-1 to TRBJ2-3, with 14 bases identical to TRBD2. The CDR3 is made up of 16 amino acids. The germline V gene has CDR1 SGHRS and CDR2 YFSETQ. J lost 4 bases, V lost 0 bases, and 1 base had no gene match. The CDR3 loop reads CASSLGLAGGSDTQYF. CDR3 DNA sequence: TGCGCCAGCAGCTTGGGACTAGCGGGGGGGTCAGATACGCAGTATTTT.

CDR3 region: CASSPGQGATINYGYTF. CDR3 DNA: TGTGCCAGCAGCCCGGGACAGGGAGCCACCATTAACTATGGCTACACCTTC. V and J are TRBV5-8 and TRBJ1-2; 9 positions agree with TRBD1. Losses at the gene ends were 4 bases for V and 1 base for J; bases not matched to a gene: 11. From germline, CDR1 is SGHTS and CDR2 YDEGEE. This CDR3 comprises 17 residues. Full variable domain (remainder filled in from reference TRBV5-8 and TRBJ1-2): EAGVTQSPTHLIKTRGQQATLRCSPISGHTSVYWYQQALGLGLQFLLWYDEGEERNRGNFPPRFSGRQFPNYSSELNVNALELEDSALYLCASSPGQGATINYGYTFGSGTRLTVV.